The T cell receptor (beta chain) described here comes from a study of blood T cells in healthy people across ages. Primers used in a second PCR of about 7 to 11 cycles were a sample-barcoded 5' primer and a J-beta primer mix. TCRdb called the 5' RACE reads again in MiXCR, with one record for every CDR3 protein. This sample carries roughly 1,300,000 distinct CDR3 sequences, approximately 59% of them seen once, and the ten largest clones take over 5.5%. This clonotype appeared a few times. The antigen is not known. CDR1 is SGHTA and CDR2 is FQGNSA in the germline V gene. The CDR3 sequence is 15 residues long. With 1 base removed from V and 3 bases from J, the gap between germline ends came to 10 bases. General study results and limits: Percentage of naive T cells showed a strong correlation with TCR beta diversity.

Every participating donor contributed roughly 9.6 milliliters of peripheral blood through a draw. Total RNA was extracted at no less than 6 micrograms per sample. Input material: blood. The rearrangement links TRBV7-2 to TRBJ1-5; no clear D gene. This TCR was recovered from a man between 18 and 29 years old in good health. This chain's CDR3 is CASSLGEGVNQPQHF. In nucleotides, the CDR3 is TGTGCCAGCAGCTTAGGAGAAGGAGTCAATCAGCCCCAGCATTTT.